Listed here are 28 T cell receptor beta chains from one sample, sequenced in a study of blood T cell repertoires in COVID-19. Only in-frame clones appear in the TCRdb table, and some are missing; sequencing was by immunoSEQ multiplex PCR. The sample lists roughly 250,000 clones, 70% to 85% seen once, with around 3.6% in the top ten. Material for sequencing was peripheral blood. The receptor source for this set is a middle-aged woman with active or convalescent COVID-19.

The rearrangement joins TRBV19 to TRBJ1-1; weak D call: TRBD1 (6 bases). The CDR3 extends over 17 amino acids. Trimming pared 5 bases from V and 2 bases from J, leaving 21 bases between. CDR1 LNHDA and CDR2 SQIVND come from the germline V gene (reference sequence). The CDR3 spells CASSPSVRTAYNTEAFF. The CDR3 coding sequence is TGTGCCAGTAGTCCTTCAGTCCGGACAGCGTATAACACTGAAGCTTTCTTT.

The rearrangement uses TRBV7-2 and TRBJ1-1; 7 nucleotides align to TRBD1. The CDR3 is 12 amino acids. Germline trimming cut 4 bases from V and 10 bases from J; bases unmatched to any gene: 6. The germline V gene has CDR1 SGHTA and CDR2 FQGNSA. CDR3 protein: CASSSTGRGAFF. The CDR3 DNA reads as TGTGCCAGCAGCTCGACAGGGCGCGGAGCTTTCTTT.

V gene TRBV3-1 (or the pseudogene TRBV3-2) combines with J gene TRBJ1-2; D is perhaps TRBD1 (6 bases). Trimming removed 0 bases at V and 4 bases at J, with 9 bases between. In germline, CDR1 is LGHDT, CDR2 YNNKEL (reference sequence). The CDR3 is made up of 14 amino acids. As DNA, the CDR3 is TGTGCCAGCAGCCAAGAGAGCAGGGGCTATGGCTACACCTTC. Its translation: CASSQESRGYGYTF.

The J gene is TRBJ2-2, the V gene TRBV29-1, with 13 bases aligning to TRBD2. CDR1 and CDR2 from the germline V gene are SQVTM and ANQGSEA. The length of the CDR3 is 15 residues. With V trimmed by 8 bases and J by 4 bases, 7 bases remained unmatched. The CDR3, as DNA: TGCAGCCCTGGACTAGCGGGGGCCACCACCGGGGAGCTGTTTTTT. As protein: CSPGLAGATTGELFF.

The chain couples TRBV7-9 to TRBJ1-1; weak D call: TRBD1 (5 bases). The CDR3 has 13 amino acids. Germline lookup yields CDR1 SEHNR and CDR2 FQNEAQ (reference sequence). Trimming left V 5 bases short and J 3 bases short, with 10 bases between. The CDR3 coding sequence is TGTGCCAGCAGCCGCAGGGAGGACACTGAAGCTTTCTTT. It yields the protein CASSRREDTEAFF.

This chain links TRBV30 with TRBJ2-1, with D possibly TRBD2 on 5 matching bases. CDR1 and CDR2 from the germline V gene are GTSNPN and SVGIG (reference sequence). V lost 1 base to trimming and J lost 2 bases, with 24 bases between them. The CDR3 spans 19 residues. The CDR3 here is CAWSGVLIGRTVPYNEQFF. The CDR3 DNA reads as TGTGCCTGGAGTGGAGTCCTAATCGGAAGGACTGTTCCCTACAATGAGCAGTTCTTC.

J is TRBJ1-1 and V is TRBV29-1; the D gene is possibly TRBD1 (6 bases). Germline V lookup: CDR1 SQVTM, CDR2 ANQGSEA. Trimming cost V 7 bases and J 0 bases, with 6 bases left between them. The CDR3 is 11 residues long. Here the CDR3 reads CSAGVNTEAFF. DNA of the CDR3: TGCAGCGCAGGGGTGAACACTGAAGCTTTCTTT.

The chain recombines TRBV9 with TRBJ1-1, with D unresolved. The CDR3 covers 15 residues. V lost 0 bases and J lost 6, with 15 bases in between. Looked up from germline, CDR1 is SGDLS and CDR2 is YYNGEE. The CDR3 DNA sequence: TGTGCCAGCAGCGTAGGAAACCTGCTGGCGGCTGAAGCTTTCTTT. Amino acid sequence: CASSVGNLLAAEAFF.

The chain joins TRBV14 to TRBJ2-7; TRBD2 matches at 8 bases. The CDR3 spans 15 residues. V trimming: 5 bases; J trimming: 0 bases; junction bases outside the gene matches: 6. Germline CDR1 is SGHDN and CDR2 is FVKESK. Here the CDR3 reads CASSVSGGLSYEQYV. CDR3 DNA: TGTGCCAGCAGCGTGAGCGGGGGCCTCTCCTACGAGCAGTACGTC.

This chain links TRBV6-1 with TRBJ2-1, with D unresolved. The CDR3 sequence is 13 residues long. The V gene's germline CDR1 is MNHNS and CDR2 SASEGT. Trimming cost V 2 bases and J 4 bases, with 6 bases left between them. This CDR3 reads CASSETQYNEQFF. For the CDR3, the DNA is TGTGCCAGCAGTGAAACACAGTACAATGAGCAGTTCTTC.

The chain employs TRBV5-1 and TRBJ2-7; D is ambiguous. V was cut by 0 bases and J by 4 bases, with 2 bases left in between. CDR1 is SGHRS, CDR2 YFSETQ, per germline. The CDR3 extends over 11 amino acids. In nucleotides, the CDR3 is TGCGCCAGCAGCTTGGCTTACGAGCAGTACTTC. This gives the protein CASSLAYEQYF.

The CDR3 loop is CASSLGPGQGREQYV. The DNA of the CDR3 is TGTGCCAGCAGCCTTGGACCGGGACAGGGTAGAGAGCAGTACGTC. V usage is TRBV5-5 and J usage is TRBJ2-7; 9 nucleotides agree with TRBD1. Germline CDR1 is SGHKS and CDR2 is YYEKEE (reference sequence). This CDR3 contains 15 residues. V gave up 4 bases and J gave up 7 bases; unmatched junction bases: 12.

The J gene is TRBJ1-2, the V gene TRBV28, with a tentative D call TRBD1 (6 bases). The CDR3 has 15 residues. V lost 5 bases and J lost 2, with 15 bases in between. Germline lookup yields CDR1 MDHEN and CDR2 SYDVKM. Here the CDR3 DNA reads TGTGCCAGCAGTATTCTTCGACAGGAAAACTATGGCTACACCTTC. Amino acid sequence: CASSILRQENYGYTF.

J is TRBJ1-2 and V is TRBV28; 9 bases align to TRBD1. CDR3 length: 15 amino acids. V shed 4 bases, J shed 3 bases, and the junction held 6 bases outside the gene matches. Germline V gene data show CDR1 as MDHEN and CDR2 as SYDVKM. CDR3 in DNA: TGTGCCAGCAGTTCTACAGGGGGCCGGGACTATGGCTACACCTTC. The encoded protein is CASSSTGGRDYGYTF.

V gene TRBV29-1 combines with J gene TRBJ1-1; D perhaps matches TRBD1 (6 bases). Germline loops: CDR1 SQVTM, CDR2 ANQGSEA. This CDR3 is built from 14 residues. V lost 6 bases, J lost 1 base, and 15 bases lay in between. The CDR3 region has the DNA TGCAGCGTCAGCCCCGGGACATCGAACACTGAAGCTTTCTTT. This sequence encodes CSVSPGTSNTEAFF.

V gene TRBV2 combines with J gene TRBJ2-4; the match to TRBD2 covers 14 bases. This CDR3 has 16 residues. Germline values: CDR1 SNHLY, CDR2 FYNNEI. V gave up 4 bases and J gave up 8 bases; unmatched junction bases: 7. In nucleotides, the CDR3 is TGTGCCAGCAGTGTTGGGACTAGCGGGGGTATATACATTCAGTACTTC. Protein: CASSVGTSGGIYIQYF. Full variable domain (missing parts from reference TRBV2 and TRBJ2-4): EPEVTQTPSHQVTQMGQEVILRCVPISNHLYFYWYRQILGQKVEFLVSFYNNEISEKSEIFDDQFSVERPDGSNFTLKIRSTKLEDSAMYFCASSVGTSGGIYIQYFGAGTRLSVL.

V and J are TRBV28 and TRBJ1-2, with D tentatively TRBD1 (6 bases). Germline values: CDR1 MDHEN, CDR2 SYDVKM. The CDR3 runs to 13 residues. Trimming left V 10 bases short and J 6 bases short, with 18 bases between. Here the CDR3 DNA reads TGTGCCATCTCTGTCCCAGGGGATCATGGCTACACCTTC. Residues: CAISVPGDHGYTF.

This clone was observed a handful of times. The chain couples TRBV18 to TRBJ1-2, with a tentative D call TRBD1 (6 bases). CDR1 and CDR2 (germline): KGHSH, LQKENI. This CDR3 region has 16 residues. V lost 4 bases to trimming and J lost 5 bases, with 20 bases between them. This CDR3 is CASSRESRGEEYGYTF. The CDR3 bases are TGTGCCAGCTCACGAGAGTCCAGGGGAGAAGAGTATGGCTACACCTTC.

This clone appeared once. The CDR3 reads CASSELGEEQPQHF. The DNA of the CDR3 is TGTGCCAGCTCAGAATTGGGGGAGGAACAGCCCCAGCATTTT. The chain recombines TRBV18 with TRBJ1-5, with D maybe TRBD1 (5 bases). Trimming cost V 5 bases and J 7 bases, with 15 bases left between them. Per the germline V gene, CDR1 is KGHSH and CDR2 is LQKENI. The CDR3 runs to 14 residues.

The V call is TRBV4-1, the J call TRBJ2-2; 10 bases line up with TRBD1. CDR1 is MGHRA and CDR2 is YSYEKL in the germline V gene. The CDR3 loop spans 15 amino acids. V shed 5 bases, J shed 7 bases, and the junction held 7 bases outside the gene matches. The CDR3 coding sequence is TGCGCCAGCAGCTGGGACAGGGGACTTATCGGGGAGCTGTTTTTT. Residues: CASSWDRGLIGELFF.

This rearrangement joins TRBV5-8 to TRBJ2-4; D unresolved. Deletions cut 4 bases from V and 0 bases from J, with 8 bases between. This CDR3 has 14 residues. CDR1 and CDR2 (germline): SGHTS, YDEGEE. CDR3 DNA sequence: TGTGCCAGCAGCCCCGTGAGAGCCAAAAACATTCAGTACTTC. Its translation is CASSPVRAKNIQYF.

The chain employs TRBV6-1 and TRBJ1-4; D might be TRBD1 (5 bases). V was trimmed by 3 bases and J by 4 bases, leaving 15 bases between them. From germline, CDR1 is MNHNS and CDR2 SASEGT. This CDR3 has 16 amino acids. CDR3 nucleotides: TGTGCCAGCAGTGATGGGGCGGGGGTCTTTAATGAAAAACTGTTTTTT. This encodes CASSDGAGVFNEKLFF.

CDR3 sequence (DNA): TGTGCCAGCAGCTCTCACCCCACCCCGGGACAGGATGGCTACACCTTC. This sequence encodes CASSSHPTPGQDGYTF. The chain links TRBV11-2 to TRBJ1-2; the match to TRBD1 covers 8 bases. With 4 bases clipped from V and 6 bases from J, the junction kept 13 bases outside the gene matches. The length of the CDR3 is 16 residues. Per the germline V gene, CDR1 is SGHAT and CDR2 is FQNNGV.

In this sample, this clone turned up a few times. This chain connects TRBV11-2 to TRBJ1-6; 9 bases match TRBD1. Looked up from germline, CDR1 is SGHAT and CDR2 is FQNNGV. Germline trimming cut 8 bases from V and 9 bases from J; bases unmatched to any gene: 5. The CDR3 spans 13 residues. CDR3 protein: CASQGQGGSPLHF. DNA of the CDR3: TGTGCCAGCCAGGGACAGGGTGGTTCACCCCTCCACTTT.

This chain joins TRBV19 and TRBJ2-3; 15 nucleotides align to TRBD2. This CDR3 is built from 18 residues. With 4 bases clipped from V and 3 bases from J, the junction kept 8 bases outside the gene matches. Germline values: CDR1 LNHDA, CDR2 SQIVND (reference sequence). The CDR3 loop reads CASSTRTSGGAWTDTQYF. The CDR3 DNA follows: TGTGCCAGTAGTACCCGGACTAGCGGGGGGGCCTGGACAGATACGCAGTATTTT.

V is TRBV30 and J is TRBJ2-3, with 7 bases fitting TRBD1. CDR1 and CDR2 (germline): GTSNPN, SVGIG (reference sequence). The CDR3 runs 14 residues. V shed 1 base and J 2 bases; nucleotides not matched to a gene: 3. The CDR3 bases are TGTGCCTGGAGTGCGACAGGGACCACAGATACGCAGTATTTT. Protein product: CAWSATGTTDTQYF.

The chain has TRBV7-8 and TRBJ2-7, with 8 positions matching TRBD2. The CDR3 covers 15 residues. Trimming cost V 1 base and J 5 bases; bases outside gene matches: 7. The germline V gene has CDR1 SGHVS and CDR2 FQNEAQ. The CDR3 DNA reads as TGTGCCAGCAGCTTAGGGGGTAGCGGGGTGGACGAGCAGTACGTC. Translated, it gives CASSLGGSGVDEQYV.

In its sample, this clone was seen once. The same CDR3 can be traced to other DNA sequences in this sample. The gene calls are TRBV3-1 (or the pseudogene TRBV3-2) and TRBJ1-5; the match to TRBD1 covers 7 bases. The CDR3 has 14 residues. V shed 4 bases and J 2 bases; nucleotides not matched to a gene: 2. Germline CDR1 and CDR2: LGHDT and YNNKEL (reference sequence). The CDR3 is CASSLTGGNQPQHF. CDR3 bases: TGTGCCAGCAGCCTTACAGGGGGCAATCAGCCCCAGCATTTT.